This T cell receptor (beta chain) was captured in a study of blood T cell repertoires in COVID-19. Study-level background: Collection of acute and convalescent COVID-19 samples took place in the United States, Italy and Spain. T cells, B-cell-depleted T cells, or PBMCs supplied cDNA or gDNA.

Authors' methods: From reference gene primer amplification, estimates of nucleated cell counts were derived. Sequencing was performed with immunoSEQ multiplex PCR; in TCRdb, only in-frame clones are kept and a portion is missing. The DNA was the basis for D and trimming; V, J and clone size are from that table. The sample shows some 72,000 clones, approximately 90% of them seen only once. The CDR3 length is 15 residues. Germline V lookup: CDR1 MGHRA, CDR2 YSYEKL. Germline trimming cut 3 bases from V and 0 bases from J; bases unmatched to any gene: 3. This chain connects TRBV4-1 to TRBJ2-3; 7 nucleotides match TRBD1. Material for sequencing was peripheral blood. The source is a man aged 55-75 years with acute or convalescent COVID-19. In DNA form, the CDR3 reads TGCGCCAGCAGCCACGGACAGGCTAGCACAGATACGCAGTATTTT. Translated: CASSHGQASTDTQYF.